These 23 T cell receptor beta chains originate from one sample sequenced in a study of blood T cell repertoires in COVID-19. Method: immunoSEQ multiplex PCR; TCRdb's copy keeps in-frame clones and lacks some. Here the sample spans tens of thousands of clones, about 90% being singletons. Source material: peripheral blood. These receptors came from a human donor with active COVID-19. The donor label of this sample is uncertain.

The chain couples TRBV5-4 to TRBJ2-2; 10 bases align to TRBD1. From germline, CDR1 is SGHNT and CDR2 YYREEE (reference sequence). Unmatched junction bases numbered 7, after V lost 4 bases and J lost 4 bases. The CDR3 runs to 16 residues. This CDR3 reads CASSVGTGALTGELFF. The CDR3 coding sequence is TGTGCCAGCAGCGTCGGGACAGGGGCCCTCACCGGGGAGCTGTTTTTT.

The CDR3 spells CASSRAGINYGYTF. The CDR3 nucleotides read TGTGCCAGCAGCAGGGCGGGAATTAACTATGGCTACACCTTC. The chain carries TRBV11-2 and TRBJ1-2; D remains ambiguous. CDR1 and CDR2 from the germline V gene are SGHAT and FQNNGV. The V end lost 5 bases, the J end lost 1 base, and 11 bases lay between the germline ends. The CDR3 length is 14 residues. The variable domain in full, with the rest retrieved from reference TRBV11-2 and TRBJ1-2, is EAGVAQSPRYKIIEKRQSVAFWCNPISGHATLYWYQQILGQGPKLLIQFQNNGVVDDSQLPKDRFSAERLKGVDSTLKIQPAKLEDSAVYLCASSRAGINYGYTFGSGTRLTVV.

In this sample, this clone turned up a few times. Here the CDR3 reads CASSLGTGGSYEQYF. CDR3 in DNA: TGCGCCAGCAGCCTAGGGACAGGGGGCTCCTACGAGCAGTACTTC. The chain employs TRBV5-1 and TRBJ2-7; 11 bases align to TRBD1. CDR1 SGHRS and CDR2 YFSETQ come from the germline V gene. CDR3 length: 15 residues. Germline trimming cut 4 bases from V and 0 bases from J; bases unmatched to any gene: 3.

This rearrangement joins TRBV28 to TRBJ2-2; D may be TRBD1 (6 bases). This CDR3 has 15 amino acids. The germline V and J ends were trimmed by 6 bases and 4 bases, with 15 bases remaining between them. Per germline, CDR1 MDHEN and CDR2 SYDVKM. The chain's CDR3 is CASRKTGSGTGELFF. CDR3 DNA: TGTGCCAGCAGAAAAACAGGGTCGGGCACCGGGGAGCTGTTTTTT.

The V gene is TRBV3-1 (or the pseudogene TRBV3-2), the J gene TRBJ2-2; possibly TRBD2 for D (5 bases). Trimming left V 4 bases short and J 1 base short, with 13 bases between. This CDR3 has 16 residues. Per the germline V gene, CDR1 is LGHDT and CDR2 is YNNKEL (reference sequence). This CDR3 reads CASSLIPRENTGELFF. As DNA, the CDR3 is TGTGCCAGCAGCCTGATCCCGAGGGAGAACACCGGGGAGCTGTTTTTT.

The sample holds a few counts of this clone. The rearrangement links TRBV7-9 to TRBJ2-7; TRBD1 agrees at 10 bases. The V gene end was trimmed by 0 bases and the J gene end by 2 bases; junction bases not matched to a gene: 1. Germline-derived CDR1 and CDR2 are SEHNR and FQNEAQ (reference sequence). The CDR3 has 15 residues. The CDR3 is CASSLAGTGAYEQYF. The CDR3 DNA reads TGTGCCAGCAGCTTAGCCGGGACAGGGGCCTACGAGCAGTACTTC.

The chain joins TRBV7-3 to TRBJ1-1; D is ambiguous. This CDR3 region has 16 residues. Trimming removed 1 base from V and 3 bases from J, with 15 bases in between. Germline lookup yields CDR1 SGHTA and CDR2 FQGTGA. The CDR3 region is CASSLMGRGVDTEAFF. The DNA for the CDR3 is TGTGCCAGCAGCTTAATGGGGAGAGGAGTGGACACTGAAGCTTTCTTT.

V usage is TRBV7-2 and J usage is TRBJ2-1, with D perhaps matching TRBD2 (6 bases). Germline CDR1 is SGHTA and CDR2 is FQGNSA. V was shortened by 1 base and J by 5 bases, with 12 bases between the two germline ends. CDR3 length: 15 residues. This chain's CDR3 is CASSLVTSRHNEQFF. The CDR3 DNA sequence: TGTGCCAGCAGCTTAGTCACTAGCAGGCACAATGAGCAGTTCTTC.

This chain uses TRBV27 with TRBJ2-7; 14 nucleotides match TRBD2. Trimming removed 2 bases from V and 4 bases from J; junction bases left unmatched: 1. This CDR3 region has 15 residues. Germline loops: CDR1 MNHEY, CDR2 SMNVEV (reference sequence). The CDR3 DNA is TGTGCCAGCAGTTTAAGGACTAGCGGGAGGTACGAGCAGTACTTC. This translates into CASSLRTSGRYEQYF.

The J gene is TRBJ2-3, the V gene TRBV27; D perhaps matches TRBD1 (6 bases). This CDR3 has 14 amino acids. The germline CDR1 and CDR2 sequences are MNHEY and SMNVEV (reference sequence). Trimming took off 5 bases at V and 5 bases at J, with 14 bases between the two ends. CDR3 sequence: CASSLTGSRDTQYF. In DNA, the CDR3 is TGTGCCAGCAGTCTAACAGGGTCCCGAGATACGCAGTATTTT.

The sample holds one count of this clone. The chain employs TRBV5-5 and TRBJ1-3, with D perhaps TRBD1 (6 bases). The CDR3 loop spans 15 amino acids. The V and J ends lost 4 bases and 0 bases respectively, with 11 bases between them. CDR1 and CDR2 from the germline V gene are SGHKS and YYEKEE (reference sequence). The CDR3 sequence is CASSPGQFSGNTIYF. DNA for the CDR3: TGTGCCAGCAGCCCCGGACAGTTCTCTGGAAACACCATATATTTT. The variable domain in full, with the rest retrieved from reference TRBV5-5 and TRBJ1-3, is DAGVTQSPTHLIKTRGQQVTLRCSPISGHKSVSWYQQVLGQGPQFIFQYYEKEERGRGNFPDRFSARQFPNYSSELNVNALLLGDSALYLCASSPGQFSGNTIYFGEGSWLTVV.

V is TRBV7-6 and J is TRBJ1-1; TRBD1 might be the D (6 bases). The CDR3 contains 14 residues. V was trimmed by 5 bases and J by 5 bases, leaving 15 bases between them. Germline assignment: CDR1 SGHVS and CDR2 FNYEAQ. CDR3 amino acids: CASSPEGDGTEAFF. The CDR3 DNA sequence: TGTGCCAGCAGCCCTGAGGGGGATGGGACTGAAGCTTTCTTT.

The chain has TRBV5-6 and TRBJ1-2; 11 nucleotides align to TRBD1. The germline V gene has CDR1 SGHDT and CDR2 YYEEEE. Unmatched junction bases numbered 6, after V lost 0 bases and J lost 2 bases. The CDR3 extends over 17 amino acids. The CDR3 DNA reads as TGTGCCAGCAGCTTGGCGCCGGGACAGGGGGGAAACTATGGCTACACCTTC. Translating gives CASSLAPGQGGNYGYTF.

This clone showed up just once. This chain uses TRBV7-9 with TRBJ2-6; 9 bases are a match to TRBD1. J gave up 5 bases and V 7 bases, and 6 bases lay outside the gene matches. CDR1 and CDR2 (germline): SEHNR, FQNEAQ (reference sequence). The CDR3 spans 15 residues. The CDR3: CASTGTGGWANVLTF. The CDR3 region has the DNA TGTGCCAGCACCGGCACAGGGGGCTGGGCCAACGTCCTGACTTTC.

This chain uses TRBV5-5 with TRBJ2-2; D remains unclear. CDR3 length equals 13 residues. CDR1 SGHKS and CDR2 YYEKEE come from the germline V gene (reference sequence). V was cut by 0 bases and J by 6 bases, with 6 bases left in between. CDR3 region: CASSLDPSGELFF. For the CDR3, the DNA is TGTGCCAGCAGCTTGGATCCCTCCGGGGAGCTGTTTTTT.

V gene TRBV5-1 combines with J gene TRBJ2-7; possibly TRBD2 for D (6 bases). V gave up 3 bases and J gave up 5 bases, with 18 bases separating them. This CDR3 comprises 15 residues. Germline V gives CDR1 SGHRS, CDR2 YFSETQ. CDR3 in amino acids: CASSSFGLPGHEQYF. Here the CDR3 DNA reads TGCGCCAGCAGCTCTTTCGGACTACCGGGCCACGAGCAGTACTTC.

The CDR3 bases are TGTGCCAGTACCGACAGGGGGCGGGAAAAACTGTTTTTT. Protein product: CASTDRGREKLFF. J is TRBJ1-4 and V is TRBV19, with 10 positions matching TRBD1. V gave up 7 bases and J gave up 8 bases; unmatched junction bases: 4. The CDR3 loop spans 13 amino acids. Germline CDR1 is LNHDA and CDR2 is SQIVND (reference sequence).

This chain joins TRBV4-2 and TRBJ2-5; TRBD1 matches 10 bases. The germline gives CDR1 LGHNA, CDR2 YNFKEQ. CDR3 size: 16 residues. With V trimmed by 1 base and J by 5 bases, 7 bases remained unmatched. The chain's CDR3 is CASSQGGGQGSETQYF. For the CDR3, the DNA is TGTGCCAGCAGCCAAGGGGGGGGACAGGGGTCCGAGACCCAGTACTTC.

The chain recombines TRBV5-1 with TRBJ2-5, with D possibly TRBD2 on 6 matching bases. Germline loops: CDR1 SGHRS, CDR2 YFSETQ. The CDR3 totals 16 residues. V lost 2 bases and J lost 5, with 19 bases in between. The CDR3 sequence: CASSLGSGSLGETQYF. DNA for the CDR3: TGCGCCAGCAGCTTAGGTAGCGGCTCTCTGGGGGAGACCCAGTACTTC.

V gene TRBV7-3 combines with J gene TRBJ2-4; 9 nucleotides line up with TRBD1. The CDR3 contains 16 residues. Unmatched junction bases numbered 10, after V lost 3 bases and J lost 7 bases. Germline values: CDR1 SGHTA, CDR2 FQGTGA. Here the CDR3 DNA reads TGTGCCAGCAGCTTTACCGGGACAGGGTTGGGGAACATTCAGTACTTC. It yields the protein CASSFTGTGLGNIQYF.

The CDR3: CASSFEASKKTQYF. In nucleotides, the CDR3 is TGTGCCAGCAGTTTCGAGGCATCGAAAAAGACCCAGTACTTC. J is TRBJ2-5 and V is TRBV28; no clear D. CDR3 size: 14 residues. CDR1 is MDHEN and CDR2 is SYDVKM in the germline V gene. Trimming took off 3 bases at V and 6 bases at J, with 14 bases between the two ends.

This clone appeared a single time. CDR3 protein: CASSPNSLSSYEQYF. The CDR3, as DNA: TGTGCCAGCTCACCAAACAGCTTGAGTTCCTACGAGCAGTACTTC. V usage is TRBV18 and J usage is TRBJ2-7; D gene uncertain. V lost 2 bases to trimming and J lost 1 base, with 12 bases between them. Germline loops: CDR1 KGHSH, CDR2 LQKENI. CDR3 length: 15 residues.

This chain uses TRBV6-2 or TRBV6-3 with TRBJ2-1; possibly TRBD1 for D (5 bases). Germline CDR1 and CDR2: MNHEY and SVGEGT. The CDR3 loop spans 17 amino acids. The V end was cut by 0 bases, the J end by 4 bases, with 16 bases between. For the CDR3, the DNA is TGTGCCAGCAGTTACTCGTTGACAGACCCGACTTACAATGAGCAGTTCTTC. Encoded protein: CASSYSLTDPTYNEQFF.